This T cell receptor beta chain emerged from a study of OX40 agonist ivuxolimab in advanced cancers. Across the whole study: Intravenous ivuxolimab at 0.01 to 10 mg/kg was given to patients every 2 weeks. Study-level points and caveats: On average, CD8+ T cells had more expanded clones than CD4+. At doses 0.1 to 3.0 mg/kg, CD4+ and CD8+ clones expanded.

There are 15 residues in the CDR3. J gave up 9 bases and V 5 bases, and 9 bases lay outside the gene matches. Per the germline V gene, CDR1 is MDHEN and CDR2 is SYDVKM. On this clone itself: Its cognate antigen is unknown.

With baseline, cycle 4 day 1, and cycle 7 day 1 as timepoints, blood was sampled. Sequencing used immunoSEQ multiplex PCR; TCRdb keeps in-frame clones, though not all of them. The data contain about 60,000 clones, 86% of them seen just once; the ten biggest clones take up roughly 1.1%. The source is an adult with an advanced solid tumor such as melanoma, head and neck, liver or kidney cancer. Here the sequenced sample was CD4+ or CD8+ T cells sorted from blood, taken in a trial of the OX40 agonist ivuxolimab. The chain combines TRBV28 with TRBJ2-1, with TRBD2 matching 11 bases. The CDR3 reads CASSTGTSGVGEQFF. In DNA form, the CDR3 reads TGTGCCAGCAGTACGGGGACTAGCGGAGTGGGTGAGCAGTTCTTC.